Listed below are T cell receptor beta chains from one sample, sequenced in a study of type 1 and type 2 diabetes patients. Via MiXCR, TCRdb re-called the multiplex PCR reads, giving one row per CDR3 protein. The data hold 280,000 or so distinct CDR3 sequences, with roughly 50% observed a single time. Sequencing was performed on peripheral blood mononuclear cells (PBMCs). The source of these receptors is a man aged 18 to 30 with type 2 diabetes. Both conserved end residues are part of each CDR3. A D gene is named only where the DNA matches it firmly. Only part of the rows carry a size: once, few, many, or a class if the clone is expanded.

D gene: NA
V gene: TRBV20-1
clone size: NA
J gene: TRBJ2-1
CDR3 DNA: TGCAGTGCTAGAAACACGGGCGGCTCCTACAATGAGCAGTTCTTC
CDR3 protein: CSARNTGGSYNEQFF

D gene: TRBD1
V gene: TRBV2
clone size: NA
J gene: TRBJ2-7
CDR3 DNA: TGTGCCAGCATTGGAACCGGGACAGGGCAGCGCGAGCAGTACTTC
CDR3 protein: CASIGTGTGQREQYF

D gene: NA
V gene: TRBV4-1
clone size: NA
J gene: TRBJ2-7
CDR3 DNA: TGCGCCAGCAGCCAAAGCCCGGCCCTCGCAGGGTCCCTCTACGAGCAGTACTTC
CDR3 protein: CASSQSPALAGSLYEQYF

D gene: TRBD1
V gene: TRBV9
clone size: NA
J gene: TRBJ1-5
CDR3 DNA: TGTGCCAGCAGCGTAGGACAGGGGGCGAATCAGCCCCAGCATTTT
CDR3 protein: CASSVGQGANQPQHF

D gene: NA
V gene: TRBV18
clone size: few
J gene: TRBJ2-5
CDR3 DNA: TGTGCCAGCTCACCAGGACGGCAACAAGAGACCCAGTACTTC
CDR3 protein: CASSPGRQQETQYF

D gene: TRBD1
V gene: TRBV19
clone size: NA
J gene: TRBJ1-2
CDR3 DNA: TGTGCCAGTAGTAGCCGGACAGGGACTAACTATGGCTACACCTTC
CDR3 protein: CASSSRTGTNYGYTF

D gene: NA
V gene: TRBV7-3
clone size: NA
J gene: TRBJ2-5
CDR3 DNA: TGTGCCAGCAGGGGGCAAGGGCGAAACAAGCTCCCGGGGACCCAGTACTTC
CDR3 protein: CASRGQGRNKLPGTQYF

D gene: NA
V gene: TRBV13
clone size: NA
J gene: TRBJ1-2
CDR3 DNA: TGTGCCAGCAGCTTAGTAAAAGGGGGCTATGGCTACACCTTC
CDR3 protein: CASSLVKGGYGYTF

D gene: NA
V gene: TRBV14
clone size: NA
J gene: TRBJ1-2
CDR3 DNA: TGTGCCAGCAGCCAGCGGGGCTATGGCTACACCTTC
CDR3 protein: CASSQRGYGYTF

D gene: NA
V gene: TRBV6-6
clone size: NA
J gene: TRBJ2-1
CDR3 DNA: TGTGCCAGCAGTTACTCGAGTTCCCGCAATGAGCAGTTCTTC
CDR3 protein: CASSYSSSRNEQFF

D gene: TRBD1
V gene: TRBV19
clone size: many
J gene: TRBJ1-1
CDR3 DNA: TGTGCCAGTAGTATAAAATGGACAGGCCGTGAAGCTTTCTTT
CDR3 protein: CASSIKWTGREAFF

D gene: NA
V gene: TRBV12-3/TRBV12-4
clone size: many
J gene: TRBJ2-7
CDR3 DNA: TGTGCCAGCAGCCCCCCAGGCTACGAGCAGTACTTC
CDR3 protein: CASSPPGYEQYF

D gene: TRBD1
V gene: TRBV6-5
clone size: few
J gene: TRBJ2-5
CDR3 DNA: TGTGCCAGCAGACCGACAGGGAATGAAGAGACCCAGTACTTC
CDR3 protein: CASRPTGNEETQYF

D gene: NA
V gene: TRBV14
clone size: few
J gene: TRBJ2-1
CDR3 DNA: TGTGCCAGCAGCCAAGATCGCGCGCCCTACAATGAGCAGTTCTTC
CDR3 protein: CASSQDRAPYNEQFF

D gene: NA
V gene: TRBV6-1
clone size: NA
J gene: TRBJ1-1
CDR3 DNA: TGTGCCAGCCTTCGGGGACTAATGAACACTGAAGCTTTCTTT
CDR3 protein: CASLRGLMNTEAFF

D gene: NA
V gene: TRBV12-3/TRBV12-4
clone size: NA
J gene: TRBJ1-1
CDR3 DNA: TGTGCCAGCAGGAGGGGACATAGCACTGAAGCTTTCTTT
CDR3 protein: CASRRGHSTEAFF

D gene: TRBD1
V gene: TRBV28
clone size: NA
J gene: TRBJ1-5
CDR3 DNA: TGTGCCAGCAGTGGCGGGACAGACGGGAGGCCCCAGCATTTT
CDR3 protein: CASSGGTDGRPQHF

D gene: NA
V gene: TRBV14
clone size: NA
J gene: TRBJ2-7
CDR3 DNA: TGCGCCAGCAGCCTTTGGGGGGCGGAAGAGCAGTACTTC
CDR3 protein: CASSLWGAEEQYF

D gene: NA
V gene: TRBV7-9
clone size: few
J gene: TRBJ1-2
CDR3 DNA: TGTGCCAGCAGCTCCGACAGTTTCTATGGCTACACCTTC
CDR3 protein: CASSSDSFYGYTF

D gene: NA
V gene: TRBV12-3/TRBV12-4
clone size: NA
J gene: TRBJ1-4
CDR3 DNA: TGTGCCAGCAGGGTGGACCGCACTAATGAAAAACTGTTTTTT
CDR3 protein: CASRVDRTNEKLFF

D gene: NA
V gene: TRBV10-1
clone size: once
J gene: TRBJ2-3
CDR3 DNA: TGCGCCAGCAGTAGGACGACTAGAGGGGGCACAGATACGCAGTATTTT
CDR3 protein: CASSRTTRGGTDTQYF

D gene: NA
V gene: TRBV20-1
clone size: NA
J gene: TRBJ2-1
CDR3 DNA: TGCAGTGCTAGGAGTTGGCAGGGGAGGAATGAGCAGTTCTTC
CDR3 protein: CSARSWQGRNEQFF

D gene: TRBD1
V gene: TRBV12-3/TRBV12-4
clone size: NA
J gene: TRBJ1-5
CDR3 DNA: TGTGCCAGCAGTTTACGGACAGGGGTTCAGCCCCAGCATTTT
CDR3 protein: CASSLRTGVQPQHF

D gene: TRBD2
V gene: TRBV13
clone size: NA
J gene: TRBJ2-1
CDR3 DNA: TGTGCCAGCTTCTTAGCGGGGGGGTCCTACAATGAGCAGTTCTTC
CDR3 protein: CASFLAGGSYNEQFF

D gene: NA
V gene: TRBV20-1
clone size: few
J gene: TRBJ1-2
CDR3 DNA: TGCAGTGCTAGAGAGGGGTATGGCTACACCTTC
CDR3 protein: CSAREGYGYTF

D gene: TRBD1
V gene: TRBV11-2
clone size: few
J gene: TRBJ2-6
CDR3 DNA: TGTGCCAGCAGCTACCCCGGGACAGGCCACTCTGGGGCCAACGTCCTGACTTTC
CDR3 protein: CASSYPGTGHSGANVLTF

D gene: NA
V gene: TRBV2
clone size: NA
J gene: TRBJ2-3
CDR3 DNA: TGTGCCACCACCCACGACAGGACTAGATTGGGGCGGAAGTATTTT
CDR3 protein: CATTHDRTRLGRKYF

D gene: TRBD1
V gene: TRBV9
clone size: NA
J gene: TRBJ1-1
CDR3 DNA: TGTGCCAGCAGCGCCTGGACAGGTCGTGTTACCACTGAAGCTTTCTTT
CDR3 protein: CASSAWTGRVTTEAFF

D gene: NA
V gene: TRBV7-2
clone size: many
J gene: TRBJ1-2
CDR3 DNA: TGTGCCAGCAGCCTTGACGTTCGCGACTATGGCTACACCTTC
CDR3 protein: CASSLDVRDYGYTF

D gene: NA
V gene: TRBV7-4
clone size: NA
J gene: TRBJ2-5
CDR3 DNA: TGTGCCAGCAGCTTATTTTCAGGGGATGGGACCCAGTACTTC
CDR3 protein: CASSLFSGDGTQYF

D gene: NA
V gene: TRBV27
clone size: NA
J gene: TRBJ2-1
CDR3 DNA: TGTGCCAGCAGTTTAGCAGTAGAACCCTACAATGAGCAGTTCTTC
CDR3 protein: CASSLAVEPYNEQFF

D gene: NA
V gene: TRBV7-3
clone size: many
J gene: TRBJ2-2
CDR3 DNA: TGTGCCAGCAGCTTGGGCCACTTCGCGAACACCGGGGAGCTGTTTTTT
CDR3 protein: CASSLGHFANTGELFF

D gene: TRBD2
V gene: TRBV19
clone size: few
J gene: TRBJ2-7
CDR3 DNA: TGTGCCAGTAGTGCACCCGGACTAGCGGGAGAAATCTACGAGCAGTACTTC
CDR3 protein: CASSAPGLAGEIYEQYF

D gene: TRBD1
V gene: TRBV14
clone size: NA
J gene: TRBJ2-7
CDR3 DNA: TGTGCCAGCAGCCTGGGACAGACTGTCTACGAGCAGTACTTC
CDR3 protein: CASSLGQTVYEQYF

D gene: NA
V gene: TRBV7-2
clone size: NA
J gene: TRBJ1-1
CDR3 DNA: TGTGCCAGCAGCCAAGATATCAGGGGAACTGAAGCTTTCTTT
CDR3 protein: CASSQDIRGTEAFF

D gene: TRBD2
V gene: TRBV20-1
clone size: NA
J gene: TRBJ2-1
CDR3 DNA: TGCAGTGCTAGCACTAGCGGGTACTACAATGAGCAGTTCTTC
CDR3 protein: CSASTSGYYNEQFF

D gene: TRBD1
V gene: TRBV15
clone size: NA
J gene: TRBJ1-5
CDR3 DNA: TGTGCCACCAGCAGAGCAGGGGGAGCGGATCAGCCCCAGCATTTT
CDR3 protein: CATSRAGGADQPQHF

D gene: NA
V gene: TRBV2
clone size: few
J gene: TRBJ2-3
CDR3 DNA: TGTGCCACCTTGCTAGGGGAGCACACAGATACGCAGTATTTT
CDR3 protein: CATLLGEHTDTQYF

D gene: NA
V gene: TRBV10-3
clone size: many
J gene: TRBJ1-2
CDR3 DNA: TGTGCCATCAGTGATAAGTCTGGGACTGAGACGACCTATGGCTACACCTTC
CDR3 protein: CAISDKSGTETTYGYTF

D gene: NA
V gene: TRBV20-1
clone size: NA
J gene: TRBJ2-7
CDR3 DNA: TGCAGTGCTAGTGAGCGCGGCAGATACCTCTACGAGCAGTACTTC
CDR3 protein: CSASERGRYLYEQYF

D gene: TRBD2
V gene: TRBV20-1
clone size: NA
J gene: TRBJ2-3
CDR3 DNA: TGCAGTGCCAGTCTTCAACTAGCGGGAGCGGGGACAGATACGCAGTATTTT
CDR3 protein: CSASLQLAGAGTDTQYF

D gene: NA
V gene: TRBV18
clone size: NA
J gene: TRBJ2-3
CDR3 DNA: TGTGCCAGCTCACCATTCGGGGGGCGCAACACAGATACGCAGTATTTT
CDR3 protein: CASSPFGGRNTDTQYF

D gene: NA
V gene: TRBV2
clone size: NA
J gene: TRBJ2-5
CDR3 DNA: TGTGCCAGCAGGGCCGGTCTGTTACAAGAGACCCAGTACTTC
CDR3 protein: CASRAGLLQETQYF

D gene: NA
V gene: TRBV7-6
clone size: few
J gene: TRBJ1-1
CDR3 DNA: TGTGCCAGCAGTCCGACAGACTTGAACACTGAAGCTTTCTTT
CDR3 protein: CASSPTDLNTEAFF

D gene: TRBD2
V gene: TRBV28
clone size: once
J gene: TRBJ2-1
CDR3 DNA: TGTGCCAGCAGTTCTGTCGGGGCTAGCGGGGGCACTGAGCAGTTCTTC
CDR3 protein: CASSSVGASGGTEQFF

D gene: NA
V gene: TRBV9
clone size: NA
J gene: TRBJ2-1
CDR3 DNA: TGTGCCAGCAGCTTCGAGGTTGGCGGGCGGATCAATGAGCAGTTCTTC
CDR3 protein: CASSFEVGGRINEQFF

D gene: NA
V gene: TRBV2
clone size: few
J gene: TRBJ1-2
CDR3 DNA: TGTGCCAGCGGAGAAGCGGGGTCGGGAAACTATGGCTACACCTTC
CDR3 protein: CASGEAGSGNYGYTF

D gene: NA
V gene: TRBV2
clone size: NA
J gene: TRBJ2-7
CDR3 DNA: TGTGCCAGCACTCCCCTAGGGGAATTTGACTACGAGCAGTACTTC
CDR3 protein: CASTPLGEFDYEQYF

D gene: NA
V gene: TRBV6-1
clone size: few
J gene: TRBJ2-5
CDR3 DNA: TGTGCCAGCTCTCGAGGGGAGCAAGAGACCCAGTACTTC
CDR3 protein: CASSRGEQETQYF

D gene: NA
V gene: TRBV19
clone size: NA
J gene: TRBJ2-7
CDR3 DNA: TGTGCCAGTAGTATGTGGTCAGGGGTCGAGTTCGACGAGCAGTACTTC
CDR3 protein: CASSMWSGVEFDEQYF

D gene: NA
V gene: TRBV7-8
clone size: few
J gene: TRBJ2-4
CDR3 DNA: TGTGCCAGCAGCTTAGATGGGGCCAAAAACATTCAGTACTTC
CDR3 protein: CASSLDGAKNIQYF

D gene: NA
V gene: TRBV19
clone size: NA
J gene: TRBJ2-5
CDR3 DNA: TGTGCCAGTAGTCCACGGAGGGAGATTCTAGAGACCCAGTACTTC
CDR3 protein: CASSPRREILETQYF

D gene: TRBD1
V gene: TRBV20-1
clone size: NA
J gene: TRBJ1-1
CDR3 DNA: TGCAGTGCTGATGCGGCGGGACAGATGAACACTGAAGCTTTCTTT
CDR3 protein: CSADAAGQMNTEAFF

D gene: TRBD2
V gene: TRBV25-1
clone size: many
J gene: TRBJ2-2
CDR3 DNA: TGTGCCAGCAGTGATCGGGGCGGGGGTAACACCGGGGAGCTGTTTTTT
CDR3 protein: CASSDRGGGNTGELFF

D gene: TRBD2
V gene: TRBV10-1
clone size: NA
J gene: TRBJ2-7
CDR3 DNA: TGCGCCACCTCAGCTGTAGCGGGAGGATCTTACGAGCAGTACTTC
CDR3 protein: CATSAVAGGSYEQYF